Here is one T cell receptor beta chain with its context. Its antigen is as yet unknown. The entirety of the isolated RNA underwent reverse transcription, so expressed TCRB transcripts were sequenced. TCRdb's table, derived via immunoSEQ multiplex PCR, lists solely in-frame clones and lacks some. The sample gives under 950,000 clones, 15% to 20% of which show up once; 0.02% to 0.025% is in the top ten. This sample stems from a study of beta chain features in type 1 diabetes. This CDR3 comprises 17 residues. Trimming cost V 5 bases and J 6 bases; bases outside gene matches: 14. Germline assignment: CDR1 MDHEN and CDR2 SYDVKM. The study, taken as a whole, reports: Within each of all four CD4+ subsets, Type 1 diabetes patients had TCRB CDR3s that were moderately but significantly shorter. Diminished insertions and augmented deletions at VDJ junctions characterized type 1 diabetes patients.

Sample: naive CD4+ T cells from blood. The rearrangement uses TRBV28 and TRBJ2-3, with 10 bases that match TRBD2. This receptor was obtained from a young woman in good health. In DNA form, the CDR3 reads TGTGCCAGCAGTCTATATACGGCTAGCGGGAGTATGGATACGCAGTATTTT. This sequence encodes CASSLYTASGSMDTQYF. Combining the CDR3 with reference TRBV28 and TRBJ2-3 gives the whole variable domain DVKVTQSSRYLVKRTGEKVFLECVQDMDHENMFWYRQDPGLGLRLIYFSYDVKMKEKGDIPEGYSVSREKKERFSLILESASTNQTSMYLCASSLYTASGSMDTQYFGPGTRLTVL.